The next 7 T cell receptor beta chains were all read from a single sample in a study of blood T cell repertoires in COVID-19. Using immunoSEQ multiplex PCR, the repertoire was profiled, and TCRdb retains in-frame clones only, with some absent. The table shows approximately 100,000 clones, with 86% occurring only once. Sequences were obtained from PBMCs or T cells enriched from blood (not recorded which). All receptors derive from a woman aged 45-65 years who had recovered from COVID-19.

This rearrangement joins TRBV6-1 to TRBJ1-1; D call uncertain. This CDR3 is 12 amino acids long. CDR1 and CDR2 (germline): MNHNS, SASEGT. V was shortened by 3 bases and J by 7 bases, with 9 bases between the two germline ends. Here the CDR3 reads CASSERHYEAFF. Here the CDR3 DNA reads TGTGCCAGCAGTGAGCGACATTATGAAGCTTTCTTT.

The CDR3 coding sequence is TGTGCCAGCAGTTACCCGGCGGAGCCCTATGGCTACACCTTC. Its protein product is CASSYPAEPYGYTF. The rearrangement links TRBV6-5 to TRBJ1-2, with unresolved D. The V gene's germline CDR1 is MNHEY and CDR2 SVGAGI. The CDR3 length is 14 residues. V was trimmed by 2 bases and J by 4 bases, leaving 11 bases between them.

This clone was counted between two and nine times. The gene calls are TRBV27 and TRBJ2-7, with 8 bases that match TRBD2. Unmatched junction bases numbered 2, after V lost 7 bases and J lost 6 bases. The CDR3 has 11 amino acids. Germline values: CDR1 MNHEY, CDR2 SMNVEV (reference sequence). CDR3 sequence (DNA): TGTGCCAGCACCGGGGGGGGCGAGCAGTACTTC. Encoded protein: CASTGGGEQYF.

The chain carries TRBV10-3 and TRBJ2-2; 11 nucleotides agree with TRBD2. V gave up 6 bases and J gave up 3 bases; unmatched junction bases: 3. Germline V gives CDR1 ENHRY, CDR2 SYGVKD. The CDR3 consists of 15 residues. The CDR3 DNA reads as TGTGCCATCAGGGGGACTAGCGGTGACACCGGGGAGCTGTTTTTT. The encoded protein is CAIRGTSGDTGELFF.

The genes are TRBV19 and TRBJ1-5; D unresolved. Trimming stripped 9 bases from V and 2 bases from J, with 11 bases between. This CDR3 has 13 amino acids. Germline V gene sequence: CDR1 LNHDA, CDR2 SQIVND (reference sequence). The CDR3 is CASTRGGNQPQHF. CDR3 nucleotides: TGTGCCAGCACACGGGGAGGCAATCAGCCCCAGCATTTT.

The J gene is TRBJ1-3, the V gene TRBV24-1; TRBD1 matches at 7 bases. The CDR3 length is 13 residues. Germline CDR1 is KGHDR and CDR2 is SFDVKD. With V trimmed by 4 bases and J by 4 bases, 0 bases remained unmatched. In nucleotides, the CDR3 is TGTGCCACCAGTGACAGGGGGGGAAACACCATATATTTT. Translation: CATSDRGGNTIYF.

V usage is TRBV25-1 and J usage is TRBJ2-5, with 7 bases that match TRBD2. The CDR3 length is 14 residues. The V segment lost 8 bases and the J segment 1 base; nucleotides outside the gene matches: 7. Germline V gene sequence: CDR1 MGHDK, CDR2 SYGVNS. The CDR3 region has the DNA TGTGCCAGCTTAACCAGCGGGATCCAAGAGACCCAGTACTTC. Translating gives CASLTSGIQETQYF.